The clone carrying this T cell receptor (beta chain) has just a few counts. Its antigen is currently unknown. From germline, CDR1 is DFQATT and CDR2 SNEGSKA (reference sequence). This CDR3 is built from 14 residues. The V end lost 3 bases, the J end lost 5 bases, and 16 bases lay between the germline ends. This sample is part of a study of response to subunit inactivated influenza vaccine. Findings of the study overall: The authors proposed limited new T cell recruitment per seasonal influenza vaccination.

TCRdb re-called the RT-PCR reads through MiXCR, storing one row per CDR3 protein. The sample shows 800,000 to 1,000,000 distinct CDR3 sequences, about 20% of them seen only once. This rearrangement joins TRBV20-1 to TRBJ1-1; tentative D call: TRBD1 (6 bases). The starting material was PBMCs from blood, obtained more than 4 days after vaccination. The receptor comes from a man between 50 and 59 years old who received an inactivated influenza vaccine. CDR3 in DNA: TGCAGTGCTAGGGGGGGAGGGGGAGGAACTGAAGCTTTCTTT. As protein: CSARGGGGGTEAFF.